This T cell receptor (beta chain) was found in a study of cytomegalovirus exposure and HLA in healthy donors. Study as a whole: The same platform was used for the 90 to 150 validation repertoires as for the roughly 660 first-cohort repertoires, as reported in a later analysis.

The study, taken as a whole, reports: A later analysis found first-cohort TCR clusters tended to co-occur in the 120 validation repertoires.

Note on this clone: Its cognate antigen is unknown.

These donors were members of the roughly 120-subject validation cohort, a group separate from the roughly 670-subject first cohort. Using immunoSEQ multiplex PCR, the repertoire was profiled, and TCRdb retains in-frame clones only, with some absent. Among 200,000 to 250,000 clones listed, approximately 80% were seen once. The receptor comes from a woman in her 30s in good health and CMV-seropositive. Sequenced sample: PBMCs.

The CDR3 sequence is CASSKGRTEDNEQFF. CDR3 coding DNA: TGTGCCAGCAGCAAAGGAAGGACGGAGGACAATGAGCAGTTCTTC. The J gene is TRBJ2-1, the V gene TRBV21-1; the table's TRBD2 call for D was not verified on the DNA. TRBV21-1 is listed as a pseudogene. The CDR3 totals 15 residues.